Reported below is one TCR beta chain. No antigen is known for it. The CDR3 extends over 14 amino acids. V dropped 2 bases and J dropped 4 bases, with 6 bases sitting between them. The germline gives CDR1 MNHEY, CDR2 SMNVEV (reference sequence). These data come from a study of T cell repertoires in cytomegalovirus infection. Study at large: Epitope selection comprised recently identified HLA-C-restricted CMV epitopes and well-studied HLA-B-restricted CMV epitopes. General study results and limits: The cumulative frequency of public TCR beta families distinguished individuals who carried CMV together with the relevant HLA. Ex vivo, HLA-C-restricted CMV-specific TCR beta clonotypes prevailed over the rest of the response.

MiXCR, run by TCRdb on the reads, gives a single entry per CDR3 protein. The sample carries 650,000 to 900,000 distinct CDR3 sequences, over 25% recorded once. This sequence originates from a human donor in good health (CMV status not recorded). Some clones in this sample may be carry-over from other donors' samples. V usage is TRBV27 and J usage is TRBJ2-6; D is undetermined. This specimen was cultured CD8+ T cells from PBMCs, taken from culture after CMV antigen stimulation. The CDR3 protein is CASSLIAGANVLTF. DNA for the CDR3: TGTGCCAGCAGTTTAATAGCCGGGGCCAACGTCCTGACTTTC.